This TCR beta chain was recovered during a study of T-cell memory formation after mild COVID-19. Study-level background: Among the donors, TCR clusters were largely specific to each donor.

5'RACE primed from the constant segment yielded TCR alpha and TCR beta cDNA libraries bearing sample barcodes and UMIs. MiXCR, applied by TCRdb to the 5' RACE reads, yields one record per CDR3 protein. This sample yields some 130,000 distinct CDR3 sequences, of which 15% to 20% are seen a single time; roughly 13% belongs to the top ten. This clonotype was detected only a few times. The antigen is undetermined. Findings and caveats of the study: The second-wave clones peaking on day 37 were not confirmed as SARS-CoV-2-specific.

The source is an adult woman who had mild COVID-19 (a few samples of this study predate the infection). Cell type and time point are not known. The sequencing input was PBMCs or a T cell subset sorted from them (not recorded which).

As DNA, the CDR3 is TGTGCCAGCAGCGTAGAGGATGAGGCCGCGGGTGAAGCTTTCTTT. Protein sequence: CASSVEDEAAGEAFF. The rearrangement uses TRBV9 and TRBJ1-1; D unresolved. The CDR3 runs to 15 residues. Germline CDR1 and CDR2: SGDLS and YYNGEE. V was shortened by 0 bases and J by 7 bases, with 16 bases between the two germline ends.